This T cell receptor (beta chain) appears in the sequencing data of a study of blood T cell repertoires in COVID-19. Living in 24 US areas, the participants were between 18 and 89 years of age. All exposed participants met a person with COVID-19 within 2 weeks before entering the study. Authors' analysis steps: Amplifying reference gene primers gave estimates of nucleated cell counts. Produced via immunoSEQ multiplex PCR; TCRdb's table is partial and in-frame only. V and J calls and clone size come straight from that table; D and trimming were deduced from the DNA. The sample lists about 250,000 clones; roughly 80% were seen once. The CDR3 runs 18 residues. V shed 1 base, J shed 4 bases, and the junction held 11 bases outside the gene matches. The V gene's germline CDR1 is SGHTA and CDR2 FQGNSA.

The J gene is TRBJ2-1, the V gene TRBV7-2, with 9 bases that match TRBD2. The TCR sequence derives from a man between 40 and 49 years old who had been exposed to COVID-19. The sample was PBMCs or T cells enriched from blood (not recorded which). The CDR3, as DNA: TGTGCCAGCAGCTTAGTACCCCTCGGACTAGCGATGTACAATGAGCAGTTCTTC. The encoded protein is CASSLVPLGLAMYNEQFF.